The clone carrying this TCR beta chain was found a few times. Its antigen remains unknown. Both 60 Vbeta primers and 13 Jbeta primers went into the PCR. In the authors' workflow: The count from a later analysis was 79 million or so unique TCR beta chains, some 10 million of them shared. Sequenced by immunoSEQ multiplex PCR; TCRdb stores in-frame clones only, minus some. V, J and clone size reflect that table, while D and trimming were determined from the DNA. The table includes more than 90,000 clones, approximately 81% detected once. This specimen comes from a study of cytomegalovirus exposure and HLA in healthy donors. Findings of the study overall: Available immune exposure information covered CMV serostatus only. Rarity characterized most TCR sequences, yet some public TCRs appeared in many donors. In a later analysis, 16,951 TCR beta sequences were associated with HLA alleles at 0.05 false discovery rate.

Trimming took off 3 bases at V and 1 base at J, with 13 bases between the two ends. There are 15 residues in the CDR3. The germline V gene encodes CDR1 SGDLS and CDR2 YYNGEE. This TCR came from a woman aged 18-29 years in good health and CMV-seropositive. The sequencing input was PBMCs. V is TRBV9 and J is TRBJ1-1, with D possibly TRBD1 on 6 matching bases. In DNA, the CDR3 is TGTGCCAGCAGCGCACAATGGGGACAGAACACTGAAGCTTTCTTT. Translating gives CASSAQWGQNTEAFF.